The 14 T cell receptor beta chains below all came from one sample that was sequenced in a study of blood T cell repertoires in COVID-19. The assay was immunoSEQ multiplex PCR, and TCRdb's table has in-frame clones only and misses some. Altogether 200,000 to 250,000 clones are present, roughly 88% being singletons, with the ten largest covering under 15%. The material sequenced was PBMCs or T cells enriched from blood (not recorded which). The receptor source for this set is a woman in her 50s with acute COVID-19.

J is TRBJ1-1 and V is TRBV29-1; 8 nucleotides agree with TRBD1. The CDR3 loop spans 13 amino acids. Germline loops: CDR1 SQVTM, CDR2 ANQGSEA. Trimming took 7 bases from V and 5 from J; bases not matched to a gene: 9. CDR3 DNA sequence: TGCAGCGGGCAAACAGGGGGTGGGACTGAAGCTTTCTTT. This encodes CSGQTGGGTEAFF.

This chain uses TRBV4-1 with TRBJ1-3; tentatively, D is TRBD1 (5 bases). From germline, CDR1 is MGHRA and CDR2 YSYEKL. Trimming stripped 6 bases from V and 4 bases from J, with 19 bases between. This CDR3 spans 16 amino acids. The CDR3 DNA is TGCGCCAGCAGTCGGCAAGATGGGGGGAACGGAAACACCATATATTTT. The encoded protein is CASSRQDGGNGNTIYF.

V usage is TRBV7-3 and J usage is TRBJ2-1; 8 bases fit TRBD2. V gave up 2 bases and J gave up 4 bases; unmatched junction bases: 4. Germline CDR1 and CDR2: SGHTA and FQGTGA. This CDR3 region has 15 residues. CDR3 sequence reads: CASSLLLAAYNEQFF. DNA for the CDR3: TGTGCCAGCAGCTTATTACTAGCGGCTTACAATGAGCAGTTCTTC.

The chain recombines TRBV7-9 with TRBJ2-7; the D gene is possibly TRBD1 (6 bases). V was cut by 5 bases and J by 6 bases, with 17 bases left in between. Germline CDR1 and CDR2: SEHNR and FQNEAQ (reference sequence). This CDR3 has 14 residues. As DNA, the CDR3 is TGTGCCAGCAGCCGCCGACAGGAGCCGGGCGAGCAGTACTTC. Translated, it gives CASSRRQEPGEQYF.

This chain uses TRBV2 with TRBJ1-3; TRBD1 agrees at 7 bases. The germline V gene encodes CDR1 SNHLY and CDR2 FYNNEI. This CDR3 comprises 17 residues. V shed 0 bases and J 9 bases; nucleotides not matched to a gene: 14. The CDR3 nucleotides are TGTGCCAGCAGTGAAGCGCCCGGGACAGTTCGAGACGGCACCATATATTTT. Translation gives CASSEAPGTVRDGTIYF.

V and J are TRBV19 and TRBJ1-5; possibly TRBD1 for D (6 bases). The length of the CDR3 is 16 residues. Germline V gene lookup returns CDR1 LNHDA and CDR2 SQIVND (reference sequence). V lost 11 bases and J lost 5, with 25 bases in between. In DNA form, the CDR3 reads TGTGCCTTTCGAGGCAGGGGCCACCCTAGGGATCAGCCCCAGCATTTT. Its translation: CAFRGRGHPRDQPQHF. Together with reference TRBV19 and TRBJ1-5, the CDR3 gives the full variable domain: DGGITQSPKYLFRKEGQNVTLSCEQNLNHDAMYWYRQDPGQGLRLIYYSQIVNDFQKGDIAEGYSVSREKKESFPLTVTSAQKNPTAFYLCAFRGRGHPRDQPQHFGDGTRLSIL.

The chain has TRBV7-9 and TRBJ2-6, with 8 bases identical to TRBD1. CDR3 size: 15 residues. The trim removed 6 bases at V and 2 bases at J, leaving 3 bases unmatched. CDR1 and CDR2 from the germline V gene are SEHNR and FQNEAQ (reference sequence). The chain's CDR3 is CASSSGGPGANVLTF. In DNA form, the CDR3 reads TGTGCCAGCAGTTCAGGGGGCCCTGGGGCCAACGTCCTGACTTTC.

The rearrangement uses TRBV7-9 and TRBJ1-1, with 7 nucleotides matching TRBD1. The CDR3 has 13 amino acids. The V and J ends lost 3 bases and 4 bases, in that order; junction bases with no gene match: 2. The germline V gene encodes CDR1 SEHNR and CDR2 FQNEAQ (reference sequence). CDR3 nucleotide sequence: TGTGCCAGCAGCTTCAGGGGGTTCACTGAAGCTTTCTTT. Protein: CASSFRGFTEAFF.

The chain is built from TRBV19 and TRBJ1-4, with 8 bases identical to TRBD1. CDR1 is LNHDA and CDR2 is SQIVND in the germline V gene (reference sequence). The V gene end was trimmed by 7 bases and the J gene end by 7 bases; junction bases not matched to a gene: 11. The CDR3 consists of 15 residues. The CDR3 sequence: CASTETGVRVEKLFF. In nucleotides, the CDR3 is TGTGCCAGTACGGAGACAGGGGTGAGGGTTGAAAAACTGTTTTTT.

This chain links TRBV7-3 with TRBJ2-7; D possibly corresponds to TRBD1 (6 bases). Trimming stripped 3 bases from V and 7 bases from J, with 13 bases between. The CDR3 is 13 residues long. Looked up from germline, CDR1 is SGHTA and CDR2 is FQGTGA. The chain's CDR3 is CASSLTGSEEQYF. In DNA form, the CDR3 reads TGTGCCAGCAGCTTGACAGGTTCGGAGGAGCAGTACTTC. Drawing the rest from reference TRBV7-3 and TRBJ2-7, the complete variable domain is GAGVSQTPSNKVTEKGKYVELRCDPISGHTALYWYRQSLGQGPEFLIYFQGTGAADDSGLPNDRFFAVRPEGSVSTLKIQRTERGDSAVYLCASSLTGSEEQYFGPGTRLTVT.

In DNA form, the CDR3 reads TGTGCCAGCAGTGTTAGGGCGAGGGCTAATGAAAAACTGTTTTTT. Amino acids: CASSVRARANEKLFF. The gene calls are TRBV28 and TRBJ1-4; no clear D gene. This CDR3 comprises 15 residues. Germline V gene lookup returns CDR1 MDHEN and CDR2 SYDVKM. V was shortened by 5 bases and J by 3 bases, with 13 bases between the two germline ends.

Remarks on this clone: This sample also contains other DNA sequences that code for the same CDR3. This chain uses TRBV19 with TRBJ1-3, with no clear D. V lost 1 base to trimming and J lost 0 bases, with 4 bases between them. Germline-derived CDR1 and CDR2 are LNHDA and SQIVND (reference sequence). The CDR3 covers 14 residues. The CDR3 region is CASSIGSSGNTIYF. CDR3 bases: TGTGCCAGTAGTATAGGCAGCTCTGGAAACACCATATATTTT.

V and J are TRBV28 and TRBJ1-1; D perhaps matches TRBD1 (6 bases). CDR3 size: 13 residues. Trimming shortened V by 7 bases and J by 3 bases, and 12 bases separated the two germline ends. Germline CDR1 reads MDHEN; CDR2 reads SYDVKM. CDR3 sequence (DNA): TGTGCCAGCAAGGCAGGGGTCTACACTGAAGCTTTCTTT. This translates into CASKAGVYTEAFF.

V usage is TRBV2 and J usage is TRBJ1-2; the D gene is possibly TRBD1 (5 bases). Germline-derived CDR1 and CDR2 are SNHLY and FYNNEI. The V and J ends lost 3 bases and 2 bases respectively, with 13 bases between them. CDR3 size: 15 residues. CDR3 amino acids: CASSEGDSSNYGYTF. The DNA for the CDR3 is TGTGCCAGCAGTGAGGGTGACAGCTCGAACTATGGCTACACCTTC.